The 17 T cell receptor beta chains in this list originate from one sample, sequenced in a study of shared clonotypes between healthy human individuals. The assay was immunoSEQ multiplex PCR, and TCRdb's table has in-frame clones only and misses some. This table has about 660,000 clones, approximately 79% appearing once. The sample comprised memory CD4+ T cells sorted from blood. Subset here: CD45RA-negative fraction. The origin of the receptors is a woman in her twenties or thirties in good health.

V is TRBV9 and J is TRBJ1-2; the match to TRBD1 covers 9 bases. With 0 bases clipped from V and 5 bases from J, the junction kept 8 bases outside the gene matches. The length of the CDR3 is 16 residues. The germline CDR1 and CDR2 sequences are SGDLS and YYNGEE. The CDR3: CASSVGGPGQGYGYTF. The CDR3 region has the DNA TGTGCCAGCAGCGTAGGAGGACCGGGACAGGGTTATGGCTACACCTTC. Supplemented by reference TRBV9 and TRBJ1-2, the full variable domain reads DSGVTQTPKHLITATGQRVTLRCSPRSGDLSVYWYQQSLDQGLQFLIQYYNGEERAKGNILERFSAQQFPDLHSELNLSSLELGDSALYFCASSVGGPGQGYGYTFGSGTRLTVV.

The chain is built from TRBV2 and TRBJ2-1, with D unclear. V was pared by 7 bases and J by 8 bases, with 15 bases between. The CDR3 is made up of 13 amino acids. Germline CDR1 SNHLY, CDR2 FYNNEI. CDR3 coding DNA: TGTGCCAGCAATCGGTCACCCGAATATGAGCAGTTCTTC. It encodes CASNRSPEYEQFF.

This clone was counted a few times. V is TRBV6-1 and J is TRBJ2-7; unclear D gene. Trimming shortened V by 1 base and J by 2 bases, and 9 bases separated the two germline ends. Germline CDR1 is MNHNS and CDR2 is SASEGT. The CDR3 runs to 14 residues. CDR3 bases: TGTGCCAGCAGTGAAGTTGTGTGGACCTACGAGCAGTACTTC. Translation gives CASSEVVWTYEQYF.

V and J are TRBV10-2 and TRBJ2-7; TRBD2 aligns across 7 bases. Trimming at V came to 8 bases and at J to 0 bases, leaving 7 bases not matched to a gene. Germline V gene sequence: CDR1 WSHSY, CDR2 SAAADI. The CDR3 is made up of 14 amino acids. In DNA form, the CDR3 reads TGCGCCAGCGGAAGGGCTAGCGGCTCCTACGAGCAGTACTTC. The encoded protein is CASGRASGSYEQYF.

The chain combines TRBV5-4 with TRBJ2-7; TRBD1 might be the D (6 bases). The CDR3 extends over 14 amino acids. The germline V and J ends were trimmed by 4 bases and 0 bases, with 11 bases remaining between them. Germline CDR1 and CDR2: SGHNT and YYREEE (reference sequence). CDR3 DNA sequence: TGTGCCAGCAGCCGACAGGAATTCTCCTACGAGCAGTACTTC. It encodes CASSRQEFSYEQYF. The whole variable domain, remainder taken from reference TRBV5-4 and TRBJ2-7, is ETGVTQSPTHLIKTRGQQVTLRCSSQSGHNTVSWYQQALGQGPQFIFQYYREEENGRGNFPPRFSGLQFPNYSSELNVNALELDDSALYLCASSRQEFSYEQYFGPGTRLTVT.

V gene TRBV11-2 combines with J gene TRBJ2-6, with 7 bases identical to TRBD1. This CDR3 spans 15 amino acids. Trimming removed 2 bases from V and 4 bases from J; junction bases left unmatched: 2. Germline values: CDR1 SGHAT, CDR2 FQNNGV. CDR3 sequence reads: CASSLRGLGANVLTF. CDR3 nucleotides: TGTGCCAGCAGCTTAAGGGGGCTCGGGGCCAACGTCCTGACTTTC. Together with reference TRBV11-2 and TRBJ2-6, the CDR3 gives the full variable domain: EAGVAQSPRYKIIEKRQSVAFWCNPISGHATLYWYQQILGQGPKLLIQFQNNGVVDDSQLPKDRFSAERLKGVDSTLKIQPAKLEDSAVYLCASSLRGLGANVLTFGAGSRLTVL.

The CDR3 DNA sequence: TGTGCCGCCCAGACGCCGACTAGCACAGATACGCAGTATTTT. Protein product: CAAQTPTSTDTQYF. The chain combines TRBV2 with TRBJ2-3; D gene ambiguous. This CDR3 spans 14 amino acids. CDR1 is SNHLY, CDR2 FYNNEI, per germline. The V and J ends lost 11 bases and 0 bases respectively, with 15 bases between them.

Here the CDR3 reads CASSLGGGRNTEAFF. The CDR3 DNA reads TGTGCCAGCAGCTTAGGAGGAGGGCGGAACACTGAAGCTTTCTTT. The chain joins TRBV11-2 to TRBJ1-1, with D uncertain. V was pared by 1 base and J by 1 base, with 10 bases between. The CDR3 spans 15 residues. CDR1 and CDR2 from the germline V gene are SGHAT and FQNNGV.

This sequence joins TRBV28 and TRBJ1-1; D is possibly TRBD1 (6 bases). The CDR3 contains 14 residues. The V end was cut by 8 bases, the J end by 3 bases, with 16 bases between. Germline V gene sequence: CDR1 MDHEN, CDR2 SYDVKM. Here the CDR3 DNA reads TGTGCCAGCTGCCAACAGGGCTCGGACACTGAAGCTTTCTTT. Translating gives CASCQQGSDTEAFF.

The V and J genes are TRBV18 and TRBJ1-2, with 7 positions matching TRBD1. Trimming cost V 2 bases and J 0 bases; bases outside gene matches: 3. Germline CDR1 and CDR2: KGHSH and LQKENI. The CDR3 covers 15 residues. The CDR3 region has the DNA TGTGCCAGCTCACCAGTAGGGACAGCTAACTATGGCTACACCTTC. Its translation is CASSPVGTANYGYTF.

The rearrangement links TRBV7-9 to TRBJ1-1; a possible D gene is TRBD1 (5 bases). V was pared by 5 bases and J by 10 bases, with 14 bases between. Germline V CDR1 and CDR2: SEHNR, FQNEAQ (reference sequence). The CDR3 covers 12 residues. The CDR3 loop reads CASSPPGVRAFF. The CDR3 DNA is TGTGCCAGCAGCCCGCCGGGGGTGAGAGCTTTCTTT. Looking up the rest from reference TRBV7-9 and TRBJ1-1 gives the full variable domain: DTGVSQNPRHKITKRGQNVTFRCDPISEHNRLYWYRQTLGQGPEFLTYFQNEAQLEKSRLLSDRFSAERPKGSFSTLEIQRTEQGDSAMYLCASSPPGVRAFFGQGTRLTVV.

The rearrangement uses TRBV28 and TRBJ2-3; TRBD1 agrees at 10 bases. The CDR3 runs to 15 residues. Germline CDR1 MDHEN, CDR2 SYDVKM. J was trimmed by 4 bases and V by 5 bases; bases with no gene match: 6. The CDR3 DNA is TGTGCCAGCAGTCCGGGACAGGGGAGGGCAGATACGCAGTATTTT. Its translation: CASSPGQGRADTQYF.

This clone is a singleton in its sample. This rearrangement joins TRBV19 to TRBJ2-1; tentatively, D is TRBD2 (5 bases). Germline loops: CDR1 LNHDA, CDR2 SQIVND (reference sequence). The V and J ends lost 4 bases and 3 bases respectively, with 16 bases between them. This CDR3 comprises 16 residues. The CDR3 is CASSSLGGLRYNEQFF. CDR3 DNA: TGTGCCAGTAGTAGCTTGGGCGGGTTACGCTACAATGAGCAGTTCTTC.

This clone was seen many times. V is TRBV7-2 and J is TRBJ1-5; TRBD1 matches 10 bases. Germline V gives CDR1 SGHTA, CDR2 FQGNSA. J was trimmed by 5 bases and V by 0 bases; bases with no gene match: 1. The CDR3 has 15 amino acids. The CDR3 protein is CASSLAGQGYQPQHF. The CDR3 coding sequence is TGTGCCAGCAGCTTAGCGGGACAGGGGTATCAGCCCCAGCATTTT.

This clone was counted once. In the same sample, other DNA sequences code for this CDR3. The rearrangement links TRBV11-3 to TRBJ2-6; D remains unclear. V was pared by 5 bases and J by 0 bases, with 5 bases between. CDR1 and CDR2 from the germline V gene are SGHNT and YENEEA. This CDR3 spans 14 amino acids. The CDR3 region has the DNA TGTGCCAGCAGCCCCGGCTCTGGGGCCAACGTCCTGACTTTC. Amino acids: CASSPGSGANVLTF. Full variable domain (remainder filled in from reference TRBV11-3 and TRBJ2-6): EAGVVQSPRYKIIEKKQPVAFWCNPISGHNTLYWYLQNLGQGPELLIRYENEEAVDDSQLPKDRFSAERLKGVDSTLKIQPAELGDSAVYLCASSPGSGANVLTFGAGSRLTVL.

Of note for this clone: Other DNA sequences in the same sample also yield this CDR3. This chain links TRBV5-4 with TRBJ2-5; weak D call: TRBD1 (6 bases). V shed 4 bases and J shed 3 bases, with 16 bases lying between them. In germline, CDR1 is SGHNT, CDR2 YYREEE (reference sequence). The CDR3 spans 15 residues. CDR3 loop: CASSLARRGEETQYF. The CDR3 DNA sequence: TGTGCCAGCAGCCTGGCGCGCAGGGGCGAAGAGACCCAGTACTTC.

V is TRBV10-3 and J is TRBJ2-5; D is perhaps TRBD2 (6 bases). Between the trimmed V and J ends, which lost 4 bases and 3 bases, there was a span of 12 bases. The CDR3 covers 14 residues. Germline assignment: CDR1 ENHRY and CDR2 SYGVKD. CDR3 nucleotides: TGTGCCATCAGTGGAAGGCGGGGTGAAGAGACCCAGTACTTC. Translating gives CAISGRRGEETQYF.